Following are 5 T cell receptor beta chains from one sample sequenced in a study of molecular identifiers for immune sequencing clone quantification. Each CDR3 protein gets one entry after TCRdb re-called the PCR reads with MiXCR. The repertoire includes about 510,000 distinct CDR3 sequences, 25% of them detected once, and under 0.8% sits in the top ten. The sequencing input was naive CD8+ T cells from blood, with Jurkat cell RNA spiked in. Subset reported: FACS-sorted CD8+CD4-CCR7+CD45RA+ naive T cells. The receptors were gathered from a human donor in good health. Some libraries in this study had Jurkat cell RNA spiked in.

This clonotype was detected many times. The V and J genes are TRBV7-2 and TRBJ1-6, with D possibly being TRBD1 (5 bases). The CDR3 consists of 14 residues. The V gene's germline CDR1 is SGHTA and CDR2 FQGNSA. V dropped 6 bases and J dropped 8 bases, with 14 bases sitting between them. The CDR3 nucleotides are TGTGCCAGCAGTCCAGGGATCCGTGATTCACCCCTCCACTTT. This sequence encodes CASSPGIRDSPLHF.

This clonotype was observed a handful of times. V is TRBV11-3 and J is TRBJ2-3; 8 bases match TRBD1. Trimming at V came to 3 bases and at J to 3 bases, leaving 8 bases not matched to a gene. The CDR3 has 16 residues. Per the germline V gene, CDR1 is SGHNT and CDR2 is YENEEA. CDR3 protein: CASSLADRDGTDTQYF. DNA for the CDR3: TGTGCCAGCAGCTTGGCGGACAGGGACGGTACAGATACGCAGTATTTT.

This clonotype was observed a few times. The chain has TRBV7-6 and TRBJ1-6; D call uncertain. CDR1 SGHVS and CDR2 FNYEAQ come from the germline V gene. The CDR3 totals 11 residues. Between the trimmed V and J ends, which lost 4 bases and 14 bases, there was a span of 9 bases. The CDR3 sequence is CASSSDGTLHF. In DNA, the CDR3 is TGTGCCAGCAGCTCCGACGGGACCCTCCACTTT. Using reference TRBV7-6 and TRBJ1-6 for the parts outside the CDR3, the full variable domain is GAGVSQSPRYKVTKRGQDVALRCDPISGHVSLYWYRQALGQGPEFLTYFNYEAQQDKSGLPNDRFSAERPEGSISTLTIQRTEQRDSAMYRCASSSDGTLHFGNGTRLTVT.

The CDR3 reads CAISKNSDPPRNIQYF. CDR3 DNA: TGTGCCATCAGTAAAAACTCCGACCCCCCGCGGAACATTCAGTACTTC. This chain uses TRBV10-3 with TRBJ2-4; D call uncertain. In germline, CDR1 is ENHRY, CDR2 SYGVKD. The germline V and J ends were trimmed by 5 bases and 7 bases, with 21 bases remaining between them. The CDR3 consists of 16 residues.

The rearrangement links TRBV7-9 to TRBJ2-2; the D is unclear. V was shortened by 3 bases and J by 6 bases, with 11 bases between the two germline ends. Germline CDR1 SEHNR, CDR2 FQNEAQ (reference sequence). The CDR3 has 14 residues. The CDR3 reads CASSFPLAPGELFF. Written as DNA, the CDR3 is TGTGCCAGCAGCTTTCCCTTGGCTCCCGGGGAGCTGTTTTTT.